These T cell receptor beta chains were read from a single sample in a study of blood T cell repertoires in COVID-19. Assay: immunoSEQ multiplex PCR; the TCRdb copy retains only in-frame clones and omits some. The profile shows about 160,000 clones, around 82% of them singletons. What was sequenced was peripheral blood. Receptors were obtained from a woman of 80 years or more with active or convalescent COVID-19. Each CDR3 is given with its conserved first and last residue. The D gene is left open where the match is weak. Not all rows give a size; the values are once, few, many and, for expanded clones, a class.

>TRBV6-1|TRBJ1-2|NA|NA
CASSVGRDNIGYGYTF
TGTGCCAGCAGTGTGGGCCGGGACAACATCGGCTATGGCTACACCTTC
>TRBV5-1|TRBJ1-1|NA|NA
CASSWMTENTEAFF
TGCGCCAGCAGCTGGATGACAGAGAACACTGAAGCTTTCTTT
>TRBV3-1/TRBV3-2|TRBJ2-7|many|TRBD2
CASSQVSGLAGAEQYF
TGTGCCAGCAGCCAGGTCAGCGGACTAGCGGGAGCCGAGCAGTACTTC
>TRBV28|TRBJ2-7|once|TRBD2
CASRSSGEQYF
TGTGCCAGCAGGTCTAGCGGCGAGCAGTACTTC
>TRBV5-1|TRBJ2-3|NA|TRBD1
CASSLPGQGGGDTQYF
TGCGCCAGCAGCTTGCCGGGACAGGGGGGCGGGGATACGCAGTATTTT
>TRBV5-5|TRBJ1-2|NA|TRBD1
CASSNPGQGYGYTF
TGTGCCAGCAGCAACCCGGGACAGGGATATGGCTACACCTTC
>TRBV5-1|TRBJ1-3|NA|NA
CASSLGTAPPGNTIYF
TGCGCCAGCAGCTTGGGGACAGCACCTCCTGGAAACACCATATATTTT
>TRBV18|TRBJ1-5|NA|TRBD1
CASSYRDRGNQPQHF
TGTGCCAGCTCGTACCGGGACAGGGGAAATCAGCCCCAGCATTTT
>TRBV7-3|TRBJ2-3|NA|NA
CASSLNARSSTDTQYF
TGTGCCAGCAGCTTAAACGCGCGATCTAGCACAGATACGCAGTATTTT
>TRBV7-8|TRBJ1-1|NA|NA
CASSLLQTDFWNTEAFF
TGTGCCAGCAGCTTACTGCAAACTGACTTCTGGAACACTGAAGCTTTCTTT
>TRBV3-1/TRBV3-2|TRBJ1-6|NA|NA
CASSQDMGPSYNSPLHF
TGTGCCAGCAGCCAAGATATGGGGCCCTCCTATAATTCACCCCTCCACTTT
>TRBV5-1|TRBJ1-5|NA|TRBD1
CASSLTGGDGNQPQHF
TGCGCCAGCAGCCTAACAGGGGGCGATGGGAATCAGCCCCAGCATTTT